One sample yielded the 24 T cell receptor beta chains listed below, sequenced in a study of T cell responses to AZD1222 COVID-19 vaccine (TCRdb year 2021). What this sample's time point label stands for: about 28 days (+/-7) after the second vaccine dose. Library preparation was by the immunoSEQ multiplex PCR assay. TCRdb's version of the immuneACCESS table is confined to in-frame rearrangements and falls short of the full clone set. An unresolved V gene accounts for under half of the shortfall where checked; the remainder is of unknown origin. The sample table records some 94,000 clones; roughly 87% of these occur just once. Together, the top ten hold approximately 5.3% of the sample. Sequenced here: peripheral blood, sampled 28 days after the second AZD1222 dose. The receptors stem from an adult who received the AZD1222 COVID-19 vaccine.

The chain has TRBV19 and TRBJ1-1, with 8 bases fitting TRBD1. Per the germline V gene, CDR1 is LNHDA and CDR2 is SQIVND (reference sequence). The V and J ends lost 4 bases and 4 bases, in that order; junction bases with no gene match: 14. The CDR3 is 17 amino acids. CDR3 region: CASSTTGAGIRGTEAFF. CDR3 bases: TGTGCCAGTAGTACGACAGGGGCCGGAATACGAGGCACTGAAGCTTTCTTT.

The J gene is TRBJ2-1, the V gene TRBV6-5, with TRBD2 identical over 12 bases. The CDR3 extends over 14 amino acids. V lost 5 bases, J lost 5 bases, and 1 base stayed unmatched. Germline values: CDR1 MNHEY, CDR2 SVGAGI. The CDR3 DNA reads TGTGCCAGCAGTCTAGCGGGGGGGAACAATGAGCAGTTCTTC. This gives the protein CASSLAGGNNEQFF.

The V gene is TRBV18, the J gene TRBJ1-5, with 7 bases that match TRBD1. From germline, CDR1 is KGHSH and CDR2 LQKENI. After removal of 4 bases from V and 0 bases from J, the junction contained 6 bases not matched to a gene. The CDR3 has 16 amino acids. Written as DNA, the CDR3 is TGTGCCAGCTCACTAGCCGGACAGGCTAGCAATCAGCCCCAGCATTTT. Its protein product is CASSLAGQASNQPQHF.

The chain couples TRBV24-1 to TRBJ1-5; 7 bases line up with TRBD1. Unmatched junction bases numbered 3, after V lost 5 bases and J lost 3 bases. CDR1 is KGHDR, CDR2 SFDVKD, per germline. The CDR3 sequence is 14 residues long. CDR3 bases: TGTGCCACCAGTGGGGGACAGTACAATCAGCCCCAGCATTTT. Amino acids: CATSGGQYNQPQHF.

The V gene is TRBV19, the J gene TRBJ2-5; 8 bases agree with TRBD1. In germline, CDR1 is LNHDA, CDR2 SQIVND (reference sequence). The V and J ends lost 6 bases and 8 bases, in that order; junction bases with no gene match: 8. CDR3 length: 13 residues. The CDR3 is CASRNPGTGTQYF. CDR3 in DNA: TGTGCCAGTAGAAACCCAGGGACAGGTACCCAGTACTTC.

V is TRBV28 and J is TRBJ2-7; 13 bases are shared with TRBD2. The germline CDR1 and CDR2 sequences are MDHEN and SYDVKM. CDR3 size: 18 residues. Trimming took 1 base from V and 1 from J; bases not matched to a gene: 7. The CDR3 DNA is TGTGCCAGCAGTTTATCGCTGACTAGCGGGGGGACGTCCTACGAGCAGTACTTC. As protein: CASSLSLTSGGTSYEQYF. Using reference TRBV28 and TRBJ2-7 for the parts outside the CDR3, the full variable domain is DVKVTQSSRYLVKRTGEKVFLECVQDMDHENMFWYRQDPGLGLRLIYFSYDVKMKEKGDIPEGYSVSREKKERFSLILESASTNQTSMYLCASSLSLTSGGTSYEQYFGPGTRLTVT.

The chain uses TRBV6-6 and TRBJ2-7; possibly TRBD2 for D (5 bases). CDR1 is MNHNY and CDR2 is SVGAGI in the germline V gene (reference sequence). The ends were cut back, 0 bases at V and 9 bases at J, with 18 bases in the middle. This CDR3 spans 15 amino acids. DNA of the CDR3: TGTGCCAGCAGTTACTCGGGCGGGCCACCCGGCGGGCAGTACTTC. This encodes CASSYSGGPPGGQYF.

The CDR3 loop reads CASSPQGRETQYF. CDR3 coding DNA: TGTGCCAGCTCACCACAAGGGCGGGAGACCCAGTACTTC. The gene calls are TRBV18 and TRBJ2-5; D is undetermined. The germline V and J ends were trimmed by 1 base and 5 bases, with 8 bases remaining between them. The germline V gene encodes CDR1 KGHSH and CDR2 LQKENI. This CDR3 spans 13 amino acids.

The J gene is TRBJ2-7, the V gene TRBV13; TRBD2 matches at 8 bases. Germline trimming cut 5 bases from V and 4 bases from J; bases unmatched to any gene: 7. Germline V gene lookup returns CDR1 PRHDT and CDR2 FYEKMQ (reference sequence). The CDR3 spans 14 residues. Written as DNA, the CDR3 is TGTGCCAGCAGCCCTCAGCGGGGGAGATACGAGCAGTACTTC. This gives the protein CASSPQRGRYEQYF. The full variable domain, rest sourced from reference TRBV13 and TRBJ2-7, is AAGVIQSPRHLIKEKRETATLKCYPIPRHDTVYWYQQGPGQDPQFLISFYEKMQSDKGSIPDRFSAQQFSDYHSELNMSSLELGDSALYFCASSPQRGRYEQYFGPGTRLTVT.

The chain couples TRBV5-1 to TRBJ1-2; no definite D call. The germline CDR1 and CDR2 sequences are SGHRS and YFSETQ. The CDR3 is 16 amino acids. V lost 2 bases to trimming and J lost 7 bases, with 21 bases between them. The CDR3 bases are TGCGCCAGCAGCTTAGGGAGTTCACCCTACAGAGGTGGCTACACCTTC. Encoded protein: CASSLGSSPYRGGYTF.

This rearrangement joins TRBV5-1 to TRBJ2-7; possibly TRBD1 for D (6 bases). V was cut by 0 bases and J by 0 bases, with 13 bases left in between. Looked up from germline, CDR1 is SGHRS and CDR2 is YFSETQ. The CDR3 consists of 16 residues. The CDR3 here is CASSLGGTQSSYEQYF. The DNA of the CDR3 is TGCGCCAGCAGCTTGGGGGGGACACAGAGCTCCTACGAGCAGTACTTC.

The CDR3 is CASSREFNEKLFF. The DNA of the CDR3 is TGCGCCAGCAGCCGCGAGTTTAATGAAAAACTGTTTTTT. This chain uses TRBV5-1 with TRBJ1-4, with D hard to call. The V and J ends lost 4 bases and 4 bases respectively, with 8 bases between them. Germline V gene lookup returns CDR1 SGHRS and CDR2 YFSETQ. The CDR3 contains 13 residues.

The V call is TRBV2, the J call TRBJ1-1; D not certain. Germline-derived CDR1 and CDR2 are SNHLY and FYNNEI. The CDR3 runs to 13 residues. Trimming took off 3 bases at V and 2 bases at J, with 7 bases between the two ends. CDR3 sequence (DNA): TGTGCCAGCAGTGAGGCGCCAAACACTGAAGCTTTCTTT. This translates into CASSEAPNTEAFF.

This clone was recorded only once. CDR3 DNA: TGTGCCAGTAGCCGGGACGCAAGGAGTAATCAGCCCCAGCATTTT. Encoded protein: CASSRDARSNQPQHF. The V gene is TRBV19, the J gene TRBJ1-5, with TRBD1 as a possible D gene (5 bases). V lost 6 bases to trimming and J lost 4 bases, with 16 bases between them. Germline assignment: CDR1 LNHDA and CDR2 SQIVND (reference sequence). The CDR3 runs 15 residues.

This clone appeared a single time. This chain links TRBV4-2 with TRBJ2-7; TRBD2 agrees at 11 bases. The ends lost 1 base at V and 4 bases at J; junction bases unmatched: 3. CDR1 and CDR2 (germline): LGHNA, YNFKEQ. There are 15 residues in the CDR3. This CDR3 reads CASSQVAGGPYEQYF. DNA for the CDR3: TGTGCCAGCAGCCAAGTAGCGGGGGGGCCATACGAGCAGTACTTC.

The V gene is TRBV5-3, the J gene TRBJ2-7; D is perhaps TRBD1 (6 bases). TRBV5-3 is noted as an ORF with a role that remains uncertain. The CDR3 has 17 residues. The CDR3 region is CVRSLTSGAPDSYEQYV. DNA for the CDR3: TGTGTCAGAAGCCTAACCTCAGGGGCACCTGATTCCTACGAGCAGTACGTC.

This clone was seen once. The chain employs TRBV19 and TRBJ1-2; TRBD1 matches 12 bases. The ends lost 5 bases at V and 6 bases at J; junction bases unmatched: 10. The CDR3 is 16 amino acids. Germline-derived CDR1 and CDR2 are LNHDA and SQIVND (reference sequence). DNA of the CDR3: TGTGCCAGTAGTCCTCCGAGGGGACAGGGGGCAGATGGCTACACCTTC. Translated, it gives CASSPPRGQGADGYTF.

This clone was counted only a few times. This chain connects TRBV9 to TRBJ2-2, with D possibly TRBD1 on 6 matching bases. The V end was cut by 6 bases, the J end by 4 bases, with 16 bases between. This CDR3 comprises 15 residues. CDR1 is SGDLS, CDR2 YYNGEE, per germline. The CDR3 bases are TGTGCCAGCACCCTAGGGACATCATTCACCGGGGAGCTGTTTTTT. Protein product: CASTLGTSFTGELFF.

The chain is built from TRBV7-6 and TRBJ2-5, with TRBD2 as a possible D gene (5 bases). The CDR3 runs to 14 residues. V shed 4 bases and J shed 5 bases, with 14 bases lying between them. Per the germline V gene, CDR1 is SGHVS and CDR2 is FNYEAQ. CDR3 in DNA: TGTGCCAGCAGCTCCTCGAGAGGGCAGGAGACCCAGTACTTC. Protein: CASSSSRGQETQYF.

The chain couples TRBV5-1 to TRBJ1-2, with 11 bases aligning to TRBD1. The V segment lost 3 bases and the J segment 8 bases; nucleotides outside the gene matches: 6. CDR1 SGHRS and CDR2 YFSETQ come from the germline V gene. The CDR3 is 14 amino acids. The CDR3 is CASSYGQGAPGYTF. The CDR3 DNA follows: TGCGCCAGCAGCTACGGACAGGGGGCGCCGGGCTACACCTTC.

This clone was picked up one time. This chain uses TRBV7-2 with TRBJ2-5; either TRBD1 or TRBD2 may supply D (5 bases each). The germline V gene encodes CDR1 SGHTA and CDR2 FQGNSA. Trimming left V 0 bases short and J 7 bases short, with 12 bases between. The CDR3 loop spans 14 amino acids. The CDR3: CASSLALSGGTQYF. The CDR3 nucleotides are TGTGCCAGCAGCTTAGCACTCAGTGGGGGGACCCAGTACTTC.

V gene TRBV7-3 combines with J gene TRBJ1-4; TRBD1 matches at 8 bases. V was pared by 5 bases and J by 6 bases, with 14 bases of the junction left unmatched. Germline V gene sequence: CDR1 SGHTA, CDR2 FQGTGA. The length of the CDR3 is 17 residues. CDR3: CASSIKKGQGVYEKLFF. DNA for the CDR3: TGTGCCAGCAGCATCAAGAAAGGACAGGGTGTTTATGAAAAACTGTTTTTT.

The rearrangement uses TRBV13 and TRBJ2-1; D ambiguous. Trimming shortened V by 6 bases and J by 7 bases, and 13 bases separated the two germline ends. The CDR3 is 13 amino acids. CDR1 PRHDT and CDR2 FYEKMQ come from the germline V gene (reference sequence). The CDR3 DNA reads as TGTGCCAGCAGTCCCGGGTCCTTTAATGAGCAGTTCTTC. Translated: CASSPGSFNEQFF.

This clone turned up a few times. The chain carries TRBV2 and TRBJ1-5; 8 positions match TRBD1. CDR1 and CDR2 from the germline V gene are SNHLY and FYNNEI. This CDR3 is 15 amino acids long. V lost 6 bases and J lost 5; bases outside the gene matches: 9. The CDR3 is CASRTSGGADQPQHF. The CDR3 bases are TGTGCCAGCAGAACTTCAGGGGGCGCGGATCAGCCCCAGCATTTT. The variable domain in full, with the rest retrieved from reference TRBV2 and TRBJ1-5, is EPEVTQTPSHQVTQMGQEVILRCVPISNHLYFYWYRQILGQKVEFLVSFYNNEISEKSEIFDDQFSVERPDGSNFTLKIRSTKLEDSAMYFCASRTSGGADQPQHFGDGTRLSIL.